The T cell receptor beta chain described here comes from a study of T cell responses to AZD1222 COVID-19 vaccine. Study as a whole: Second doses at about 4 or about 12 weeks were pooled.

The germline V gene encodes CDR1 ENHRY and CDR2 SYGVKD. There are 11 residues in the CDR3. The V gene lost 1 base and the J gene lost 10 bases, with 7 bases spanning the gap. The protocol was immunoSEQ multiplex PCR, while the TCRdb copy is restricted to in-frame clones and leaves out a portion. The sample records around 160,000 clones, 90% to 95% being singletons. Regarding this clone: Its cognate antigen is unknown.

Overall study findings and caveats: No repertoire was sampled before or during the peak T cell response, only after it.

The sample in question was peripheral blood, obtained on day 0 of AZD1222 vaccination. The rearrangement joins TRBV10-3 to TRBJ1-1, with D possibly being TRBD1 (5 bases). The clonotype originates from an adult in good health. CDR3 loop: CAISEWGVAFF. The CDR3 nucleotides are TGTGCCATCAGTGAGTGGGGGGTAGCTTTCTTT.